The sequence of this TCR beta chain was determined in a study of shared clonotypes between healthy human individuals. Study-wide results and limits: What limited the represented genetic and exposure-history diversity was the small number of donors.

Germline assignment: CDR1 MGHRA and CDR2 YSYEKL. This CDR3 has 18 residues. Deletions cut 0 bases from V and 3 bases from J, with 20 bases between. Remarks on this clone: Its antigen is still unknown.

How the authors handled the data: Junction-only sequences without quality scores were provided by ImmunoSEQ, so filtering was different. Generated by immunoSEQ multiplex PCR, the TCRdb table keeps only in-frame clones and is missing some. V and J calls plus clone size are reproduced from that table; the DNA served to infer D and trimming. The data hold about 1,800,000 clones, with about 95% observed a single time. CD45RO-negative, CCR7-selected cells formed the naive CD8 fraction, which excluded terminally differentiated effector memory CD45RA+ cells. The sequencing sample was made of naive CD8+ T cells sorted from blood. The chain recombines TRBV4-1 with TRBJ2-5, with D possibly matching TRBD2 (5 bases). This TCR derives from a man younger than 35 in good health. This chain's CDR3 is CASSQDERSGQVEETQYF. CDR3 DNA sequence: TGCGCCAGCAGCCAAGATGAAAGGAGCGGCCAAGTAGAAGAGACCCAGTACTTC.